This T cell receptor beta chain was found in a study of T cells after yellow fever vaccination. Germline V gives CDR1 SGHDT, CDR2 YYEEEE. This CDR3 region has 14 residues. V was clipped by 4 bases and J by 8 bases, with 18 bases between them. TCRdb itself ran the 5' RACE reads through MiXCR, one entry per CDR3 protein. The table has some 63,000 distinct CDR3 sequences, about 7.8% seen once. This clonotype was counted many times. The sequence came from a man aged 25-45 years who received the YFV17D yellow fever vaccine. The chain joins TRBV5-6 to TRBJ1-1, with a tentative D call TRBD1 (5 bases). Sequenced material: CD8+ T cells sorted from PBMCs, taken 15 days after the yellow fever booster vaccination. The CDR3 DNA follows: TGTGCCAGCAGCGCCCCCTTCGGGACTCCCGAAGCTTTCTTT. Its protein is CASSAPFGTPEAFF.